This T cell receptor (beta chain) was captured in a study of T cells in Graves' hyperthyroidism and ophthalmopathy. V gave up 4 bases and J gave up 3 bases; unmatched junction bases: 5. Germline loops: CDR1 KGHDR, CDR2 SFDVKD. There are 15 residues in the CDR3. It was RNA transcripts that yielded the amplified TCR beta CDR3 regions. HTBI primers were employed in a first-round RT-PCR of the TCR CDR3. TCRdb processed the multiplex PCR reads anew with MiXCR; each CDR3 protein has one entry. The data contain approximately 590,000 distinct CDR3 sequences, around 45% of them singletons. Lactation, pregnancy, other autoimmune disease or uncontrolled infection led to exclusion of patients. Diagnosis rested on symptoms, serum thyroxine and TRAb, thyroid ultrasound, and orbital computed tomography.

V is TRBV24-1 and J is TRBJ2-7; 10 bases agree with TRBD2. This receptor was obtained from a woman between 18 and 29 years old with Graves' hyperthyroidism. The sequenced sample consisted of peripheral blood or thyroid tissue (not recorded which). Here the CDR3 reads CATSDQTSGNYEQYF. The DNA of the CDR3 is TGTGCCACCAGTGACCAAACTAGCGGGAACTACGAGCAGTACTTC.